This T cell receptor (beta chain) was documented in a study of cytomegalovirus exposure and HLA in healthy donors. Amplification used 60 Vbeta primers and 13 Jbeta primers. Sequencing was performed with immunoSEQ multiplex PCR; in TCRdb, only in-frame clones are kept and a portion is missing. Recorded for this sample: around 120,000 clones. CDR1 and CDR2 from the germline V gene are SGHDT and YYEEEE. V was pared by 4 bases and J by 7 bases, with 12 bases between. CDR3 length: 14 amino acids. Sequencing used PBMCs. V and J are TRBV5-6 and TRBJ1-6; D possibly corresponds to TRBD1 (5 bases). The origin of this receptor is a man between 18 and 29 years old in good health and CMV-seronegative. CDR3 protein: CASSLSKGNSPLHF. DNA for the CDR3: TGTGCCAGCAGCCTGTCAAAGGGGAATTCACCCCTCCACTTT.